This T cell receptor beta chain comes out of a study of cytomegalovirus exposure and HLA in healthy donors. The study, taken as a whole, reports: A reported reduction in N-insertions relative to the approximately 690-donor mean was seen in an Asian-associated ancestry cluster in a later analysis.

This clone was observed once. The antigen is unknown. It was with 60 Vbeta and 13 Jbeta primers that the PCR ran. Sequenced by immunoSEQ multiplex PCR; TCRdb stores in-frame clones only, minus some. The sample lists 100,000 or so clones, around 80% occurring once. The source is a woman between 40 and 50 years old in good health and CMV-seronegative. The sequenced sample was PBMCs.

CDR3 residues: CASSLIGGVDDTEAFF. The CDR3 DNA is TGTGCCAGCAGTTTAATCGGGGGTGTGGACGACACTGAAGCTTTCTTT. V and J are TRBV28 and TRBJ1-1; a possible D gene is TRBD1 (5 bases). CDR1 and CDR2 (germline): MDHEN, SYDVKM. Trimming shortened V by 2 bases and J by 3 bases, and 16 bases separated the two germline ends. The CDR3 has 16 amino acids. The entire variable domain, with the rest obtained from reference TRBV28 and TRBJ1-1, is as follows: DVKVTQSSRYLVKRTGEKVFLECVQDMDHENMFWYRQDPGLGLRLIYFSYDVKMKEKGDIPEGYSVSREKKERFSLILESASTNQTSMYLCASSLIGGVDDTEAFFGQGTRLTVV.